Below, one T cell receptor (beta chain) is given with its context. As yet, its antigen is unknown. The time point is: cycle 4 day 1 (C4D1), after less than seven weeks of nivolumab. Patients all relapsed after autologous stem cell transplantation, and there was variation in brentuximab vedotin exposure. This entry belongs to a study of PD-1 blockade in classical Hodgkin lymphoma. Here immunoSEQ multiplex PCR was the method, and the copy in TCRdb shows in-frame clones only, minus some. The sample holds some 86,000 clones, about nine tenths seen once. Study results and caveats: There was a significant rise in CD4+ TCR diversity by C4D1, with no such rise for CD8+. Complete responders entered with baseline diversity on par with newly diagnosed patients, the results showed.

In germline, CDR1 is GTSNPN, CDR2 SVGIG (reference sequence). The CDR3 consists of 15 residues. Trimming left V 0 bases short and J 2 bases short, with 11 bases between. Material: peripheral blood mononuclear cells (PBMCs), obtained before the fourth cycle of nivolumab. V gene TRBV30 combines with J gene TRBJ1-3, with unresolved D. This receptor was taken from a human donor with classical Hodgkin lymphoma. The CDR3 sequence: CAWSVLWGTGNTIYF. As DNA, the CDR3 is TGTGCCTGGAGTGTACTATGGGGAACTGGAAACACCATATATTTT.